These 28 T cell receptor beta chains originate from one sample sequenced in a study of CD8 T cells in Susac syndrome. Reverse transcription of 0.5 to 1 ug RNA was performed with random hexamers. A single record per CDR3 protein comes from TCRdb applying MiXCR to the immunoSEQ multiplex PCR reads. The sample has hundreds of thousands of distinct CDR3 sequences; around 95% are singletons. Specimen: CD4+ T cells from PBMCs. The receptor source for this set is a human donor with multiple sclerosis.

This chain uses TRBV29-1 with TRBJ2-7, with D hard to call. Germline V CDR1 and CDR2: SQVTM, ANQGSEA. Between the trimmed V and J ends, which lost 3 bases and 4 bases, there was a span of 4 bases. This CDR3 is 10 amino acids long. This CDR3 reads CSVDRYEQYF. For the CDR3, the DNA is TGCAGCGTTGACAGGTACGAGCAGTACTTC.

CDR3 amino acids: CASSLAGSQPQHF. In DNA, the CDR3 is TGTGCCAGCAGCTTAGCAGGGAGTCAGCCCCAGCATTTT. The genes are TRBV7-9 and TRBJ1-5; D gene uncertain. V shed 0 bases and J shed 6 bases, with 6 bases lying between them. This CDR3 contains 13 residues. Per the germline V gene, CDR1 is SEHNR and CDR2 is FQNEAQ (reference sequence).

The rearrangement uses TRBV11-2 and TRBJ2-1; D unresolved. Germline V gene sequence: CDR1 SGHAT, CDR2 FQNNGV. Trimming removed 2 bases from V and 10 bases from J, with 12 bases in between. CDR3 length: 13 residues. CDR3 DNA: TGTGCCAGCAGCTTACGGAGAACCGGCGAGCAGTTCTTC. Translated: CASSLRRTGEQFF.

The rearrangement uses TRBV20-1 and TRBJ2-4, with 8 bases matching TRBD2. J lost 6 bases, V lost 1 base, and 8 bases had no gene match. Germline assignment: CDR1 DFQATT and CDR2 SNEGSKA (reference sequence). This CDR3 has 15 amino acids. The CDR3 bases are TGCAGTGCTAGAGCTGGCCTAGCGGGCCTAAACATTCAGTACTTC. It translates to CSARAGLAGLNIQYF.

This chain uses TRBV3-1 with TRBJ2-1, with TRBD2 identical over 8 bases. Looked up from germline, CDR1 is LGHDT and CDR2 is YNNKEL (reference sequence). This CDR3 has 16 amino acids. The V and J ends lost 0 bases and 7 bases, in that order; junction bases with no gene match: 8. The CDR3, as DNA: TGTGCCAGCAGCCAAGATCCGGGGGGGGGAAGAAATGAGCAGTTCTTC. Amino acid sequence: CASSQDPGGGRNEQFF.

The rearrangement uses TRBV7-2 and TRBJ2-5; 8 nucleotides agree with TRBD1. J was trimmed by 4 bases and V by 4 bases; bases with no gene match: 8. The germline gives CDR1 SGHTA, CDR2 FQGNSA. The CDR3 consists of 15 residues. The CDR3: CASSSQGAQGETQYF. Here the CDR3 DNA reads TGTGCCAGCAGCTCCCAGGGGGCGCAGGGAGAGACCCAGTACTTC.

This chain joins TRBV25-1 and TRBJ1-1; 7 bases map to TRBD1. CDR1 MGHDK and CDR2 SYGVNS come from the germline V gene. This CDR3 comprises 13 residues. V gave up 3 bases and J gave up 7 bases; unmatched junction bases: 5. The CDR3 protein is CASSDRGDFEAFF. The CDR3 DNA reads as TGTGCCAGCAGTGACAGGGGGGACTTTGAAGCTTTCTTT.

The J gene is TRBJ1-2, the V gene TRBV4-2; the D gene is possibly TRBD1 (6 bases). Trimming took off 0 bases at V and 7 bases at J, with 15 bases between the two ends. CDR1 LGHNA and CDR2 YNFKEQ come from the germline V gene. CDR3 length equals 15 residues. The CDR3 spells CASSQDRGAEFGYTF. CDR3 sequence (DNA): TGTGCCAGCAGCCAAGATCGGGGGGCTGAATTTGGCTACACCTTC.

The chain recombines TRBV5-5 with TRBJ1-5; D gene ambiguous. Trimming stripped 0 bases from V and 5 bases from J, with 12 bases between. The germline V gene has CDR1 SGHKS and CDR2 YYEKEE (reference sequence). This CDR3 has 15 amino acids. The CDR3 DNA sequence: TGTGCCAGCAGCTTGGTGAGTTTTCCGGATCAGCCCCAGCATTTT. This translates into CASSLVSFPDQPQHF.

The rearrangement uses TRBV9 and TRBJ2-1; D is uncertain. Trimming removed 4 bases from V and 6 bases from J, with 11 bases in between. CDR1 and CDR2 from the germline V gene are SGDLS and YYNGEE. This CDR3 contains 13 residues. CDR3 nucleotide sequence: TGTGCCAGCAGCCAGGTCCTGGCCAATGAGCAGTTCTTC. The encoded protein is CASSQVLANEQFF. Full variable domain (outside the CDR3, taken from reference TRBV9 and TRBJ2-1): DSGVTQTPKHLITATGQRVTLRCSPRSGDLSVYWYQQSLDQGLQFLIQYYNGEERAKGNILERFSAQQFPDLHSELNLSSLELGDSALYFCASSQVLANEQFFGPGTRLTVL.

The rearrangement joins TRBV24-1 to TRBJ2-1; D may be TRBD1 (6 bases). The ends were cut back, 9 bases at V and 2 bases at J, with 13 bases in the middle. CDR3 length equals 14 residues. The V gene's germline CDR1 is KGHDR and CDR2 SFDVKD. The CDR3 here is CATEAGTPYNEQFF. The CDR3 bases are TGTGCCACCGAAGCCGGGACACCCTACAATGAGCAGTTCTTC.

V and J are TRBV4-1 and TRBJ1-1, with D unclear. The CDR3 has 14 residues. Per germline, CDR1 MGHRA and CDR2 YSYEKL. V was trimmed by 1 base and J by 1 base, leaving 7 bases between them. The DNA for the CDR3 is TGCGCCAGCAGCCAAGGGTTCACGAACACTGAAGCTTTCTTT. Amino acids: CASSQGFTNTEAFF.

The chain joins TRBV5-1 to TRBJ2-5; no clear D gene. Germline CDR1 SGHRS, CDR2 YFSETQ. The CDR3 has 15 amino acids. With 3 bases removed from V and 5 bases from J, the gap between germline ends came to 17 bases. Here the CDR3 reads CASSSYGRGTETQYF. Written as DNA, the CDR3 is TGCGCCAGCAGCTCCTACGGGCGCGGAACGGAGACCCAGTACTTC. Supplemented by reference TRBV5-1 and TRBJ2-5, the full variable domain reads KAGVTQTPRYLIKTRGQQVTLSCSPISGHRSVSWYQQTPGQGLQFLFEYFSETQRNKGNFPGRFSGRQFSNSRSEMNVSTLELGDSALYLCASSSYGRGTETQYFGPGTRLLVL.

The rearrangement uses TRBV20-1 and TRBJ2-3; D is perhaps TRBD1 or TRBD2 (6 bases each). Germline CDR1 and CDR2: DFQATT and SNEGSKA (reference sequence). The CDR3 is 15 residues long. The ends were cut back, 3 bases at V and 3 bases at J, with 16 bases in the middle. Here the CDR3 DNA reads TGCAGTGCTAGTTGGGGGGCCGGGAGAACAGATACGCAGTATTTT. Translating gives CSASWGAGRTDTQYF.

The rearrangement uses TRBV5-1 and TRBJ2-3; no clear D gene. The CDR3 is made up of 14 amino acids. V lost 2 bases, J lost 2 bases, and 9 bases lay in between. Germline V lookup: CDR1 SGHRS, CDR2 YFSETQ. The chain's CDR3 is CASSLELTTDTQYF. The CDR3 DNA follows: TGCGCCAGCAGCTTAGAACTCACCACAGATACGCAGTATTTT. The full variable domain, rest sourced from reference TRBV5-1 and TRBJ2-3, is KAGVTQTPRYLIKTRGQQVTLSCSPISGHRSVSWYQQTPGQGLQFLFEYFSETQRNKGNFPGRFSGRQFSNSRSEMNVSTLELGDSALYLCASSLELTTDTQYFGPGTRLTVL.

The chain joins TRBV12-3 or TRBV12-4 to TRBJ2-2; the match to TRBD1 covers 8 bases. The junction had 7 bases not matched to a gene; V was cut back by 6 bases and J by 1 base. This CDR3 contains 16 residues. CDR3 sequence reads: CASRLPGGRNTGELFF. The DNA of the CDR3 is TGTGCCAGCAGGCTCCCAGGGGGCCGGAACACCGGGGAGCTGTTTTTT.

V usage is TRBV5-6 and J usage is TRBJ2-6; possibly TRBD1 for D (5 bases). This CDR3 comprises 20 residues. The germline gives CDR1 SGHDT, CDR2 YYEEEE. V lost 3 bases, J lost 4 bases, and 26 bases lay in between. The chain's CDR3 is CASSSISRDRLTGGANVLTF. CDR3 nucleotides: TGTGCCAGCAGCTCGATATCCCGCGACAGACTCACTGGCGGGGCCAACGTCCTGACTTTC.

The V gene is TRBV12-3 or TRBV12-4, the J gene TRBJ1-6, with 7 bases matching TRBD1. This CDR3 spans 13 amino acids. J gave up 7 bases and V 8 bases, and 5 bases lay outside the gene matches. The CDR3 nucleotides are TGTGCCAGCCACAGGGGAGTAAATTCACCCCTCCACTTT. As protein: CASHRGVNSPLHF.

The sample holds one count of this clonotype. The chain uses TRBV15 and TRBJ1-2; TRBD1 is a possible D gene (5 bases). The CDR3 has 14 amino acids. The germline V and J ends were trimmed by 0 bases and 4 bases, with 9 bases remaining between them. Per germline, CDR1 LNHNV and CDR2 YYDKDF (reference sequence). The CDR3 coding sequence is TGTGCCACCAGCAGAGATCAGGGACCCTATGGCTACACCTTC. Protein product: CATSRDQGPYGYTF.

This clonotype has just a few counts. V usage is TRBV6-6 and J usage is TRBJ1-1, with no clear D. Germline CDR1 is MNHNY and CDR2 is SVGAGI (reference sequence). CDR3 size: 13 residues. The V and J ends lost 3 bases and 2 bases respectively, with 7 bases between them. CDR3 nucleotide sequence: TGTGCCAGCAGTTATTCATCAAACACTGAAGCTTTCTTT. Protein product: CASSYSSNTEAFF.

This chain uses TRBV5-1 with TRBJ1-2; a possible D gene is TRBD1 (5 bases). The germline V gene has CDR1 SGHRS and CDR2 YFSETQ. The CDR3 contains 15 residues. Trimming pared 4 bases from V and 4 bases from J, leaving 17 bases between. CDR3 DNA sequence: TGCGCCAGCAGCGGAATTACTGGCGACAGCTATGGCTACACCTTC. It encodes CASSGITGDSYGYTF.

The rearrangement links TRBV3-1 to TRBJ2-7; D perhaps matches TRBD2 (6 bases). CDR1 is LGHDT, CDR2 YNNKEL, per germline (reference sequence). The V gene lost 1 base and the J gene lost 6 bases, with 10 bases spanning the gap. This CDR3 comprises 13 residues. The CDR3 loop is CASSQVQGGEQYF. In nucleotides, the CDR3 is TGTGCCAGCAGCCAAGTGCAGGGAGGCGAGCAGTACTTC.

This clonotype was detected once. This chain uses TRBV18 with TRBJ1-5; a possible D gene is TRBD1 (5 bases). The CDR3 is 14 residues long. Trimming pared 2 bases from V and 4 bases from J, leaving 9 bases between. The germline V gene has CDR1 KGHSH and CDR2 LQKENI. The CDR3 nucleotides read TGTGCCAGCTCACCAGAGGAGGGGAATCAGCCCCAGCATTTT. It codes for CASSPEEGNQPQHF.

This chain links TRBV19 with TRBJ2-2, with unresolved D. V shed 3 bases and J shed 0 bases, with 11 bases lying between them. The CDR3 runs 16 residues. CDR1 and CDR2 (germline): LNHDA, SQIVND (reference sequence). DNA for the CDR3: TGTGCCAGTAGTATTAGGGCTAGATCGAACACCGGGGAGCTGTTTTTT. Translation: CASSIRARSNTGELFF. Full variable domain (missing parts from reference TRBV19 and TRBJ2-2): DGGITQSPKYLFRKEGQNVTLSCEQNLNHDAMYWYRQDPGQGLRLIYYSQIVNDFQKGDIAEGYSVSREKKESFPLTVTSAQKNPTAFYLCASSIRARSNTGELFFGEGSRLTVL.

The chain uses TRBV5-4 and TRBJ1-4, with 10 bases lining up with TRBD1. CDR1 and CDR2 (germline): SGHNT, YYREEE (reference sequence). CDR3 length: 14 amino acids. V dropped 4 bases and J dropped 6; count of bases not matched to a gene: 3. DNA for the CDR3: TGTGCCAGCAGCCCCGGACAGGGGGATGAAAAACTGTTTTTT. Translating gives CASSPGQGDEKLFF.

The rearrangement joins TRBV12-3 or TRBV12-4 to TRBJ1-5, with D unresolved. The ends were cut back, 1 base at V and 9 bases at J, with 13 bases in the middle. The CDR3 spans 14 residues. The CDR3 loop reads CASSLGPGSGPQHF. In DNA, the CDR3 is TGTGCCAGCAGTTTAGGACCCGGCAGCGGGCCCCAGCATTTT.

The table lists this clonotype with a few counts. This chain links TRBV20-1 with TRBJ1-2, with D uncertain. Trimming pared 3 bases from V and 2 bases from J, leaving 7 bases between. The germline CDR1 and CDR2 sequences are DFQATT and SNEGSKA (reference sequence). The CDR3 extends over 12 amino acids. CDR3 bases: TGCAGTGCTAGGGCGGGGAACTATGGCTACACCTTC. Residues: CSARAGNYGYTF.

This chain links TRBV6-5 with TRBJ1-3; D unresolved. CDR3 size: 12 residues. CDR1 is MNHEY and CDR2 is SVGAGI in the germline V gene. The germline V and J ends were trimmed by 5 bases and 2 bases, with 4 bases remaining between them. The CDR3 DNA sequence: TGTGCCAGCAGTCCTACTGGAAACACCATATATTTT. Its translation: CASSPTGNTIYF.